What follows are 9 T cell receptor beta chains derived from one specimen sequenced in a study of blood T cell repertoires in COVID-19. Only in-frame clones appear in the TCRdb table, and some are missing; sequencing was by immunoSEQ multiplex PCR. The table lists fewer than 350,000 clones, approximately 85% of them singletons. Specimen: peripheral blood. The receptor set was obtained from a man younger than 30 with active or convalescent COVID-19.

This rearrangement joins TRBV5-5 to TRBJ2-5; weak D call: TRBD2 (5 bases). This CDR3 comprises 17 residues. Trimming left V 1 base short and J 3 bases short, with 19 bases between. CDR1 and CDR2 from the germline V gene are SGHKS and YYEKEE (reference sequence). CDR3 coding DNA: TGTGCCAGCAGCTTGACGCTTCGAGCGGAACGGAAAGAGACCCAGTACTTC. Protein: CASSLTLRAERKETQYF. The full variable domain, rest sourced from reference TRBV5-5 and TRBJ2-5, is DAGVTQSPTHLIKTRGQQVTLRCSPISGHKSVSWYQQVLGQGPQFIFQYYEKEERGRGNFPDRFSARQFPNYSSELNVNALLLGDSALYLCASSLTLRAERKETQYFGPGTRLLVL.

The CDR3 bases are TGTGCCAGCAGCTTAGCGCTAGCGGGGGTAAACACCGGGGAGCTGTTTTTT. Protein product: CASSLALAGVNTGELFF. The chain recombines TRBV7-2 with TRBJ2-2, with 10 bases lining up with TRBD2. After removal of 0 bases from V and 2 bases from J, the junction contained 3 bases not matched to a gene. CDR3 length: 17 residues. The germline V gene encodes CDR1 SGHTA and CDR2 FQGNSA.

The chain combines TRBV11-2 with TRBJ2-7; perhaps TRBD2 as D (5 bases). The CDR3 is made up of 14 amino acids. Trimming removed 0 bases from V and 2 bases from J, with 8 bases in between. Germline CDR1 SGHAT, CDR2 FQNNGV. The CDR3 nucleotides are TGTGCCAGCAGCTTAGACGACGGGACCTACGAGCAGTACTTC. Translated, it gives CASSLDDGTYEQYF.

This clone has only one observation. This chain connects TRBV2 to TRBJ1-5, with 12 bases aligning to TRBD1. V gave up 4 bases and J gave up 0 bases; unmatched junction bases: 7. There are 18 residues in the CDR3. Germline CDR1 SNHLY, CDR2 FYNNEI. The CDR3 DNA reads TGTGCCAGCAGTGCGGGGACAGGGGGCTTATTTAGCAATCAGCCCCAGCATTTT. This codes for CASSAGTGGLFSNQPQHF.

V usage is TRBV10-3 and J usage is TRBJ1-2; 10 nucleotides line up with TRBD1. This CDR3 has 15 amino acids. With 6 bases clipped from V and 2 bases from J, the junction kept 6 bases outside the gene matches. In germline, CDR1 is ENHRY, CDR2 SYGVKD. The CDR3 DNA is TGTGCCATCAGCGGGGGACAGGGGCAGAACTATGGCTACACCTTC. Residues: CAISGGQGQNYGYTF.

With respect to this clone: Additional DNA sequences in this sample encode the identical CDR3. The chain is built from TRBV2 and TRBJ1-3, with a tentative D call TRBD1 (5 bases). V shed 4 bases and J shed 0 bases, with 16 bases lying between them. There are 17 residues in the CDR3. Germline values: CDR1 SNHLY, CDR2 FYNNEI. CDR3: CASSVGPGRLSGNTIYF. The CDR3 coding sequence is TGTGCCAGCAGTGTGGGCCCAGGGAGGCTCTCTGGAAACACCATATATTTT.

The chain is built from TRBV5-6 and TRBJ1-2; TRBD1 matches 7 bases. The CDR3 has 15 amino acids. Germline loops: CDR1 SGHDT, CDR2 YYEEEE. With 0 bases clipped from V and 8 bases from J, the junction kept 10 bases outside the gene matches. The CDR3 loop is CASSLEDRRLLGYTF. The CDR3 nucleotides are TGTGCCAGCAGCTTGGAGGACAGGCGGCTGTTAGGCTACACCTTC. The whole variable domain, filled in from reference TRBV5-6 and TRBJ1-2, reads DAGVTQSPTHLIKTRGQQVTLRCSPKSGHDTVSWYQQALGQGPQFIFQYYEEEERQRGNFPDRFSGHQFPNYSSELNVNALLLGDSALYLCASSLEDRRLLGYTFGSGTRLTVV.

This chain connects TRBV29-1 to TRBJ2-1; TRBD1 might be the D (7 bases). Trimming left V 3 bases short and J 7 bases short, with 19 bases between. Looked up from germline, CDR1 is SQVTM and CDR2 is ANQGSEA. This CDR3 region has 15 residues. CDR3 nucleotides: TGCAGCGTTGAGGAGGGACAGACGGGGGCTAATGAGCAGTTCTTC. Residues: CSVEEGQTGANEQFF.

The rearrangement links TRBV3-1 (or the pseudogene TRBV3-2) to TRBJ2-7; the D gene is possibly TRBD1 (6 bases). CDR3 length equals 16 residues. The V gene's germline CDR1 is LGHDT and CDR2 YNNKEL (reference sequence). Trimming took off 3 bases at V and 2 bases at J, with 17 bases between the two ends. The CDR3 loop reads CASSHYMRPGAYEQYF. CDR3 nucleotide sequence: TGTGCCAGCAGCCATTATATGAGGCCAGGGGCCTACGAGCAGTACTTC.